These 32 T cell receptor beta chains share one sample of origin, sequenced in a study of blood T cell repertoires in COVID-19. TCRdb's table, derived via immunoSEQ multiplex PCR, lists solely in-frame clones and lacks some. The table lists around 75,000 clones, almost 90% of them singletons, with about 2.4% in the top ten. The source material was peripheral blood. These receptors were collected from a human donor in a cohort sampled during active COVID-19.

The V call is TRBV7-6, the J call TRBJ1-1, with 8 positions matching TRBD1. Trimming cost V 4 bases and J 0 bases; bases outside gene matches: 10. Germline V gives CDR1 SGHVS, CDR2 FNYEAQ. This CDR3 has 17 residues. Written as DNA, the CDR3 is TGTGCCAGCAGCTCAGCAGGGGGCGTCCTCATGAACACTGAAGCTTTCTTT. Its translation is CASSSAGGVLMNTEAFF.

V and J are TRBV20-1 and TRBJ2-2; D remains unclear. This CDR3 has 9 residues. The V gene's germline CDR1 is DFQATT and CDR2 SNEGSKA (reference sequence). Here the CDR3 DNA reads TGCAGCGAGGACGGGGAGCTGTTTTTT. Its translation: CSEDGELFF.

The CDR3 here is CASSQGPSGGADEQFF. CDR3 nucleotides: TGTGCCAGCAGCCAAGGGCCTAGCGGGGGGGCCGATGAGCAGTTCTTC. The V and J genes are TRBV4-2 and TRBJ2-1; 12 bases match TRBD2. The germline V gene encodes CDR1 LGHNA and CDR2 YNFKEQ. This CDR3 spans 16 amino acids. Trimming took 1 base from V and 8 from J; bases not matched to a gene: 6.

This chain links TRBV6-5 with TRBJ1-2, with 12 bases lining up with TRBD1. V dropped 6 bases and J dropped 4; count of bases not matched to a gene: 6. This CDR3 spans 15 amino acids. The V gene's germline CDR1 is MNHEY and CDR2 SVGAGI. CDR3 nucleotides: TGTGCCAGCAGCCAGGGGACAGGGGGCATCTATGGCTACACCTTC. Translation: CASSQGTGGIYGYTF.

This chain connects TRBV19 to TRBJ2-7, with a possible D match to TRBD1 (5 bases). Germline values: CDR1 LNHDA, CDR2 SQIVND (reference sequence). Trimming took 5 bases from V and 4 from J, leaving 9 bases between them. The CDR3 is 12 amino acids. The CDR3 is CASSPGQYEQYF. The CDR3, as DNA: TGTGCCAGTAGTCCAGGACAATACGAGCAGTACTTC. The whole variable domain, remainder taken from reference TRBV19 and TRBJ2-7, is DGGITQSPKYLFRKEGQNVTLSCEQNLNHDAMYWYRQDPGQGLRLIYYSQIVNDFQKGDIAEGYSVSREKKESFPLTVTSAQKNPTAFYLCASSPGQYEQYFGPGTRLTVT.

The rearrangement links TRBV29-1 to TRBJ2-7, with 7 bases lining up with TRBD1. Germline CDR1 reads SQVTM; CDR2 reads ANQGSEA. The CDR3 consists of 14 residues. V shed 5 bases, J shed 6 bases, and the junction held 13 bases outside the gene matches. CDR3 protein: CSVSRQDRSAEQYF. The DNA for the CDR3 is TGCAGCGTTAGTCGGCAGGACAGGTCGGCCGAGCAGTACTTC.

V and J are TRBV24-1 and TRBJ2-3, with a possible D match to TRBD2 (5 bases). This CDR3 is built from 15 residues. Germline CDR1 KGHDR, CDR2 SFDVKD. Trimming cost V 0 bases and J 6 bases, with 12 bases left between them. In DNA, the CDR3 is TGTGCCACCAGTGATTTGGGAGAGGGCCAGGATACGCAGTATTTT. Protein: CATSDLGEGQDTQYF.

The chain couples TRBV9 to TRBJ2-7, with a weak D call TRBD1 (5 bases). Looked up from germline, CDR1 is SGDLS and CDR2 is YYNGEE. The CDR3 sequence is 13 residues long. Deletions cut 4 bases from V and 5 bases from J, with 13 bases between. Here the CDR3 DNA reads TGTGCCAGCAGCCCAGATTGGGGCGACGAGCAGTACTTC. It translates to CASSPDWGDEQYF.

The CDR3 nucleotides are TGTGCCAGCAGTCCGTTAAACTATGGCTACACCTTC. This encodes CASSPLNYGYTF. The chain employs TRBV28 and TRBJ1-2; D ambiguous. This CDR3 has 12 residues. Germline V gene sequence: CDR1 MDHEN, CDR2 SYDVKM. V lost 5 bases and J lost 2, with 6 bases in between.

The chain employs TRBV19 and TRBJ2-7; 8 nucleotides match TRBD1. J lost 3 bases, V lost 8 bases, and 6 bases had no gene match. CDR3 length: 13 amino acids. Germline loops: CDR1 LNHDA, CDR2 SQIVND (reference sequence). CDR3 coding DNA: TGTGCCAGTGACCCCGGACAGGGCTACGAGCAGTACTTC. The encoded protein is CASDPGQGYEQYF.

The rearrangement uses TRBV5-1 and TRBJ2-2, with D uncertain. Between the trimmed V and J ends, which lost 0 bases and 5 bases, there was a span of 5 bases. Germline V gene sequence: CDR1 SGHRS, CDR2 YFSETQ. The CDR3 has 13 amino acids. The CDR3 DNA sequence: TGCGCCAGCAGCTTGGGGGCTACCGGGGAGCTGTTTTTT. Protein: CASSLGATGELFF.

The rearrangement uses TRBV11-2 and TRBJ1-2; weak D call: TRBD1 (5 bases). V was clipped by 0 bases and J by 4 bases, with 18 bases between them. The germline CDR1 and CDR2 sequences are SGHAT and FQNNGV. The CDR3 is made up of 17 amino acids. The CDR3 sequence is CASSLDPREGLIYGYTF. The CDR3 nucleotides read TGTGCCAGCAGCTTAGATCCCCGGGAGGGGTTGATCTATGGCTACACCTTC.

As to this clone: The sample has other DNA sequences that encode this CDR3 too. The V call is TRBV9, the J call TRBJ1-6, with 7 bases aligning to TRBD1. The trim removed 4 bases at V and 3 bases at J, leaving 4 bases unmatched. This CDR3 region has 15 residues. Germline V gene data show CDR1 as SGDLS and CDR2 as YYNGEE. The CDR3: CASSTGDGYNSPLHF. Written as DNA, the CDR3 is TGTGCCAGCAGCACAGGGGACGGCTATAATTCACCCCTCCACTTT.

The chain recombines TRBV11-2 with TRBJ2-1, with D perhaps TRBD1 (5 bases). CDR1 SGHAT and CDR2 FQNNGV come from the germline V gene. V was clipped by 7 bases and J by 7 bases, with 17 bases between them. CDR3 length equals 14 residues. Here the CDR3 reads CASTTISRVNEQFF. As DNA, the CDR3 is TGTGCCAGCACCACGATAAGCAGGGTTAATGAGCAGTTCTTC.

CDR3 protein: CASSFQQETQYF. DNA for the CDR3: TGTGCCAGCAGTTTCCAGCAAGAGACCCAGTACTTC. The V call is TRBV2, the J call TRBJ2-5, with D unresolved. The V end was cut by 5 bases, the J end by 2 bases, with 6 bases between. Germline V gene data show CDR1 as SNHLY and CDR2 as FYNNEI. This CDR3 spans 12 amino acids.

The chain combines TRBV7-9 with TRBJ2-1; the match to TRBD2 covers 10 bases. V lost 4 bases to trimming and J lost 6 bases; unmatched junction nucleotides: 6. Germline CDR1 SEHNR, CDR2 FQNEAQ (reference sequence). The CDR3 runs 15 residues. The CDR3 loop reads CASSSQREGRNEQFF. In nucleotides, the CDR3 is TGTGCCAGCAGCTCCCAGCGGGAGGGCCGCAATGAGCAGTTCTTC.

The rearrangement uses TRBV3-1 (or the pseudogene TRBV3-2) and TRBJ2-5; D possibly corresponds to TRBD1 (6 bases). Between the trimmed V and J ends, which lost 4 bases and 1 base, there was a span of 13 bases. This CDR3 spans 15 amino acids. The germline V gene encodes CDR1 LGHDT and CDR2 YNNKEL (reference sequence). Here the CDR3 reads CASSPGTIPQETQYF. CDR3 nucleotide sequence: TGTGCCAGCAGCCCGGGGACAATACCCCAAGAGACCCAGTACTTC.

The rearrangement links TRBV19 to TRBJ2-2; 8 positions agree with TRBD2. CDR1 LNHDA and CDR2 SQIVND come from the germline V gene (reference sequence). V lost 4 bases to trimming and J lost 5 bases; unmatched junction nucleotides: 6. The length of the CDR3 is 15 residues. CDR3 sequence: CASSTGLAGTGELFF. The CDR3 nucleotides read TGTGCCAGTAGTACTGGCTTAGCGGGGACCGGGGAGCTGTTTTTT.

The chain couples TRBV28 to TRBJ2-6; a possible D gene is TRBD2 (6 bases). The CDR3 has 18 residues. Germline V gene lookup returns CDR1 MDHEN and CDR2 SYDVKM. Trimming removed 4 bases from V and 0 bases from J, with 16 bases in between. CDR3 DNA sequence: TGTGCCAGCAGTTCCCGGGGAGGTCGTAGCTCTGGGGCCAACGTCCTGACTTTC. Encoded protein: CASSSRGGRSSGANVLTF.

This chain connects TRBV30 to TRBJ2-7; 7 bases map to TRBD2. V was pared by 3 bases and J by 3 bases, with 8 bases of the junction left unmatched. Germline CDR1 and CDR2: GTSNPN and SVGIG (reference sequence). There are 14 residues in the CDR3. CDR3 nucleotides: TGTGCCTGGAGAAAGATTCTAGCGGACTACGAGCAGTACTTC. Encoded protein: CAWRKILADYEQYF.

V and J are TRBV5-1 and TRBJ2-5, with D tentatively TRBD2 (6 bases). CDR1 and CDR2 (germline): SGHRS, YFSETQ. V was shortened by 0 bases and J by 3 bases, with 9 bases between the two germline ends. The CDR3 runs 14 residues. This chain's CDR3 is CASSLGPSEETQYF. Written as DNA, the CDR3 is TGCGCCAGCAGCTTGGGCCCTAGCGAAGAGACCCAGTACTTC.

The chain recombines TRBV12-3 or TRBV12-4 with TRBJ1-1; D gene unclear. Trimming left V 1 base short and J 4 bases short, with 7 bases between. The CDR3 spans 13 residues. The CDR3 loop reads CASSLGGTTEAFF. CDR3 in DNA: TGTGCCAGCAGTTTAGGAGGAACCACTGAAGCTTTCTTT.

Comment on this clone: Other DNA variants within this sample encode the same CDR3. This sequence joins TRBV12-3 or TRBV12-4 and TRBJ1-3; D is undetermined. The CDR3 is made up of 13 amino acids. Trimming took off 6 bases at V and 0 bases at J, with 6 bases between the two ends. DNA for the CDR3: TGTGCCAGCAGACGGGTCTCTGGAAACACCATATATTTT. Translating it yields CASRRVSGNTIYF.

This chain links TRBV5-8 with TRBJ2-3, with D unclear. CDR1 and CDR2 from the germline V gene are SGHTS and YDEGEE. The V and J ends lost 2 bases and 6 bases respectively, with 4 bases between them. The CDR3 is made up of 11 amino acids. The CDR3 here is CASSLRDTQYF. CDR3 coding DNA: TGTGCCAGCAGCTTACGGGATACGCAGTATTTT.

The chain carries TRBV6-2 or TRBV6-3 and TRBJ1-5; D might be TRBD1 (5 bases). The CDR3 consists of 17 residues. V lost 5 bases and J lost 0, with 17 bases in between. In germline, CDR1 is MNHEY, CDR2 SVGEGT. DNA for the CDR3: TGTGCCAGCAGTCAATTGGGACTTAGAGATAGCAATCAGCCCCAGCATTTT. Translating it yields CASSQLGLRDSNQPQHF.

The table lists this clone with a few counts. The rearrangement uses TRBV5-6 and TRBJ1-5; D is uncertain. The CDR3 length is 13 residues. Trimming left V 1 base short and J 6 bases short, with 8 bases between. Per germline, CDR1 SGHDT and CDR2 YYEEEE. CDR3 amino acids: CASSLMAGQPQHF. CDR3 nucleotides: TGTGCCAGCAGCTTGATGGCGGGTCAGCCCCAGCATTTT.

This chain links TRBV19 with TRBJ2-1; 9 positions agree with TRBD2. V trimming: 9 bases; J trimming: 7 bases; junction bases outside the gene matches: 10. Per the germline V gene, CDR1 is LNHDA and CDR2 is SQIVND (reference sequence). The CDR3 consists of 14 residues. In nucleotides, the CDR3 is TGTGCCAGCCGCCCTAGCGGGGAGTTAAATGAGCAGTTCTTC. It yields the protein CASRPSGELNEQFF.

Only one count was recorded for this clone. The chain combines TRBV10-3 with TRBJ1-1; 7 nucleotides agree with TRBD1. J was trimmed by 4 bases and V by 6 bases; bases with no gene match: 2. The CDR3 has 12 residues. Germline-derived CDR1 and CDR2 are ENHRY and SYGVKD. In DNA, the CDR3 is TGTGCCATCAGACAGGGGTCCACTGAAGCTTTCTTT. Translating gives CAIRQGSTEAFF.

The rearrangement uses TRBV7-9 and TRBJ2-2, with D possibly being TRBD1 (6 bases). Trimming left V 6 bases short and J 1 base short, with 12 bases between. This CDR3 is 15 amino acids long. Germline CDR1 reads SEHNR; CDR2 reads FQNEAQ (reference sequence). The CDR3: CASRTQGQNTGELFF. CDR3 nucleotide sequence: TGTGCCAGCAGAACACAGGGTCAGAACACCGGGGAGCTGTTTTTT.

CDR3 nucleotides: TGCGCCAGCAGCTCCCGGTCGGGACAGGGGATACCTTCGGAAGCTTTCTTT. Translation gives CASSSRSGQGIPSEAFF. The rearrangement joins TRBV5-1 to TRBJ1-1, with 10 nucleotides matching TRBD1. Germline V gives CDR1 SGHRS, CDR2 YFSETQ. The CDR3 covers 17 residues. With 3 bases clipped from V and 8 bases from J, the junction kept 16 bases outside the gene matches.

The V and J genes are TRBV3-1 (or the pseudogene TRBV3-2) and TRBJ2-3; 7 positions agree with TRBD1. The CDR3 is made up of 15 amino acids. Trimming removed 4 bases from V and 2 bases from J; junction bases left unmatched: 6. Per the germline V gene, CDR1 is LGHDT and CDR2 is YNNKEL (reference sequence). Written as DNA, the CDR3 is TGTGCCAGCAGCCGATCCGGGACAGCCACAGATACGCAGTATTTT. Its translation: CASSRSGTATDTQYF.

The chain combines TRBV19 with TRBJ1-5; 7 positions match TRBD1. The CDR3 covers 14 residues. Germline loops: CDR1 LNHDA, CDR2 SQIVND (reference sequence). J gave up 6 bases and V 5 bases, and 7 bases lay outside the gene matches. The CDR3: CASSVTGAGQPQHF. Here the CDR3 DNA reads TGTGCCAGTAGTGTTACAGGGGCCGGTCAGCCCCAGCATTTT.